This T cell receptor (beta chain) was identified during a study of blood T cell repertoires in COVID-19. Study context: Samples came from the United States, Italy and Spain, spanning acute and convalescent COVID-19. In each case, the material was cDNA or gDNA derived from T cells, B-cell-depleted T cells, or PBMCs.

Per the original data handling: Amplification from reference gene primers served as the basis for estimated nucleated cell counts. Profiling relied on immunoSEQ multiplex PCR, and the TCRdb table lists in-frame clones only, not all of them. Clonal size and the V and J genes are those of that table, whereas D and trimming came from the DNA. Of about 66,000 clones listed, under 90% are singletons. Germline V CDR1 and CDR2: GTSNPN, SVGIG (reference sequence). This CDR3 has 16 amino acids. Between the trimmed V and J ends, which lost 7 bases and 6 bases, there was a span of 26 bases. The chain combines TRBV30 with TRBJ2-3; possible D gene TRBD2, 6 bases. The clonotype comes from a man aged 55 to 70 with acute or convalescent COVID-19. Sequencing was performed on peripheral blood. This CDR3 reads CALTRAGLSSGDTQYF. The CDR3 nucleotides are TGTGCCTTAACGAGGGCGGGACTCAGCTCGGGGGATACGCAGTATTTT.